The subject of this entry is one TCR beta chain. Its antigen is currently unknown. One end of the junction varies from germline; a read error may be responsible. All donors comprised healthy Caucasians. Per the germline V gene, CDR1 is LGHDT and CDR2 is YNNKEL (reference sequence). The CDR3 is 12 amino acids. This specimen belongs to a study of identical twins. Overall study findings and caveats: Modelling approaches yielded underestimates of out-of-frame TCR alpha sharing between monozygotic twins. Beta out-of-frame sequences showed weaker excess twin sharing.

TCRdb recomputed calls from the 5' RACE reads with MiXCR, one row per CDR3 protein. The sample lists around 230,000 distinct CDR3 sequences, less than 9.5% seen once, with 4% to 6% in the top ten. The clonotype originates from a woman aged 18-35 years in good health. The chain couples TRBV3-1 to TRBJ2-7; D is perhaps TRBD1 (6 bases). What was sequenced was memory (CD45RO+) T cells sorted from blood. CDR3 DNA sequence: TGTGCCAGCAGCCAAGCGACGACAGGAAAGGTCTTC. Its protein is CASSQATTGKVF.